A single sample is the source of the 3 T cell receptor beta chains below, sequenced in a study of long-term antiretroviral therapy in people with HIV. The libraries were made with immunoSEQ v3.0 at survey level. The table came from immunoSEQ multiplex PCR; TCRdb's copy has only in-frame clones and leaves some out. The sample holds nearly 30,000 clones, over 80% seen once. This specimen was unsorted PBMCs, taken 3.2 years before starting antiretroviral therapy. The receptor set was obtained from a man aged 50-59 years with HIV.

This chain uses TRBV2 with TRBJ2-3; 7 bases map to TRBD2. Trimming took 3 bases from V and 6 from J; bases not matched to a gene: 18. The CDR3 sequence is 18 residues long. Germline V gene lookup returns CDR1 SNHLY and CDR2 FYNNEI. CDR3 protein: CASSDSVRRGTSRDTQYF. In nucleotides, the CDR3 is TGTGCCAGCAGTGATTCGGTGAGGCGGGGGACCTCTCGGGATACGCAGTATTTT.

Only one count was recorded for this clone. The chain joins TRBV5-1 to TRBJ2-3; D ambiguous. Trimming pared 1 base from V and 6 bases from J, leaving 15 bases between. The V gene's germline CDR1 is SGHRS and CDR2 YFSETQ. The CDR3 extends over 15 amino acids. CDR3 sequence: CASSLLSNGLDTQYF. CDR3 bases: TGCGCCAGCAGCTTGTTGTCCAATGGGTTGGATACGCAGTATTTT.

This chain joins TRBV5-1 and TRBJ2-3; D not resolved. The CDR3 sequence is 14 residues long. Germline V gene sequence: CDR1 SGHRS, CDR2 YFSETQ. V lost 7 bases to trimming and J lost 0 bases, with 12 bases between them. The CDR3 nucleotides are TGCGCCAGCTCATCCTATTTTAGCACAGATACGCAGTATTTT. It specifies CASSSYFSTDTQYF.